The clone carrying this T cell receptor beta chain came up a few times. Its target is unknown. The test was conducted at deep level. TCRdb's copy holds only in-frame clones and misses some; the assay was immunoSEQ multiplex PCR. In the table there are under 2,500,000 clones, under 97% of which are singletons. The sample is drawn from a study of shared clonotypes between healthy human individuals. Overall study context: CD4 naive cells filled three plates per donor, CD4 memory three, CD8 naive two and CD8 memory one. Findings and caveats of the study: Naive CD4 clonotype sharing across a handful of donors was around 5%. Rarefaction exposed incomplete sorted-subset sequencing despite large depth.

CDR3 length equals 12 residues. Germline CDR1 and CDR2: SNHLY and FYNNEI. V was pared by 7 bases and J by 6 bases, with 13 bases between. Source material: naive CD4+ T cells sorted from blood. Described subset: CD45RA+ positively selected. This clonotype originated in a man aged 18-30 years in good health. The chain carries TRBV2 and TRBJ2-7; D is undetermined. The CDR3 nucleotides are TGTGCCAGCAAGTTCGGTGGGGTCGAGCAGTACTTC. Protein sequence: CASKFGGVEQYF.